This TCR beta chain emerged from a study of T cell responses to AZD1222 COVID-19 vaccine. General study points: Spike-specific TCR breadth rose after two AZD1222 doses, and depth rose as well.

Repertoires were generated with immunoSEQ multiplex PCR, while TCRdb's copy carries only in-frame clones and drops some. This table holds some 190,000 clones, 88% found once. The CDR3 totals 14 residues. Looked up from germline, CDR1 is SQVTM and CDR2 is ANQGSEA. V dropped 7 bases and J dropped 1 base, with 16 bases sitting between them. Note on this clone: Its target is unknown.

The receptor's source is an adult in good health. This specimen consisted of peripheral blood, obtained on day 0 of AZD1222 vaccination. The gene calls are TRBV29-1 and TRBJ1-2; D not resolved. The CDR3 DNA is TGCAGCGCGGCACTTGAGACGAGTAACTATGGCTACACCTTC. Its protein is CSAALETSNYGYTF.